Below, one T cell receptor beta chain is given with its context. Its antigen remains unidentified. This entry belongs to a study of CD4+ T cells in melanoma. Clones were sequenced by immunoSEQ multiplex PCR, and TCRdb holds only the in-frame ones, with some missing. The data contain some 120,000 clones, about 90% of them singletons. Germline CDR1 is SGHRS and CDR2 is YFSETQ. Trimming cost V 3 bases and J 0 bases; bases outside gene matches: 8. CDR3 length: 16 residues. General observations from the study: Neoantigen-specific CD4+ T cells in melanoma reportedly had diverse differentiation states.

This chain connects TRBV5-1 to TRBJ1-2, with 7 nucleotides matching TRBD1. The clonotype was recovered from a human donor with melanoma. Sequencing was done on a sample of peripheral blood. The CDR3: CASSSRGGEANYGYTF. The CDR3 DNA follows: TGCGCCAGCAGCTCCCGAGGGGGCGAAGCTAACTATGGCTACACCTTC.